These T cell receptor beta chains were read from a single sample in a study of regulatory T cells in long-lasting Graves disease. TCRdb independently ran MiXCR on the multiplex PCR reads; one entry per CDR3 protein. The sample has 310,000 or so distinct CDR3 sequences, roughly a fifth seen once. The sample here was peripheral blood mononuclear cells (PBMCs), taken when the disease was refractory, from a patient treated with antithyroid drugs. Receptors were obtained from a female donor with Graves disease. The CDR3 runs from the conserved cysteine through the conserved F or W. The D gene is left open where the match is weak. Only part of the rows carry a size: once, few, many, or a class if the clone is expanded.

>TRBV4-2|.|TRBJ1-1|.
CASSQAFRANTEAFF
TGTGCCAGCAGCCAAGCCTTCAGGGCGAACACTGAAGCTTTCTTT
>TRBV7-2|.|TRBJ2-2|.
CASSHFGGELFF
TGTGCCAGCAGCCATTTCGGGGGGGAGCTGTTTTTT
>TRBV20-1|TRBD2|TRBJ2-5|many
CSAQTSGETQYF
TGCAGTGCCCAGACTAGCGGGGAGACCCAGTACTTC
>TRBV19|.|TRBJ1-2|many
CASRQQGTYGYTF
TGTGCCAGTAGGCAACAAGGAACATATGGCTACACCTTC
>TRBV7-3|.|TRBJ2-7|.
CASSLMDGGGSYEQYF
TGTGCCAGCAGCTTGATGGACGGGGGCGGGAGCTACGAGCAGTACTTC
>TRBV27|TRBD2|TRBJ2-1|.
CASSGPTSGRGSEQFF
TGTGCCAGCAGTGGGCCGACTAGCGGGAGGGGCAGTGAGCAGTTCTTC
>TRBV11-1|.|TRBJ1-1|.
CASSHGGFRSNTEAFF
TGTGCCAGCAGCCACGGGGGGTTTCGGTCGAACACTGAAGCTTTCTTT
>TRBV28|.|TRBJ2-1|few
CASSFRDGGYNEQFF
TGTGCCAGCAGTTTTCGTGACGGAGGCTACAATGAGCAGTTCTTC
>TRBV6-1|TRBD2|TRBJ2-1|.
CASSNGGGAQLAGEFF
TGTGCCAGCAGTAACGGGGGGGGGGCTCAACTAGCGGGAGAGTTCTTC
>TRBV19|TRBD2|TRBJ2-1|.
CASSIDPGLAGVRGFDEQFF
TGTGCCAGTAGTATAGATCCGGGACTAGCGGGAGTAAGGGGTTTTGATGAGCAGTTCTTC
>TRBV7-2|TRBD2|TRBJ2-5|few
CASSDVAAGVETQYF
TGTGCCAGCAGCGACGTAGCCGCGGGAGTGGAGACCCAGTACTTC
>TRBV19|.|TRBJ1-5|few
CASSPYNRAQFGGNQPQHF
TGTGCCAGTAGTCCCTACAACAGGGCCCAATTCGGTGGCAATCAGCCCCAGCATTTT
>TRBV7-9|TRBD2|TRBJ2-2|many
CASSISGSAGELFF
TGTGCCAGCAGCATTAGCGGGAGTGCCGGGGAGCTGTTTTTT
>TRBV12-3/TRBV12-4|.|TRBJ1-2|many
CASSQGHGYTF
TGTGCCAGCAGCCAGGGACATGGCTACACCTTC
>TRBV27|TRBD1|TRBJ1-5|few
CASRTGSGQPQHF
TGTGCCAGCAGGACAGGGAGCGGGCAGCCCCAGCATTTT
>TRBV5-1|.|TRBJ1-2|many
CASSLETDVGYTF
TGCGCCAGCAGCTTGGAGACAGATGTTGGCTACACCTTC
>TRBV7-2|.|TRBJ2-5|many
CASSPLPQETQYF
TGTGCCAGCAGCCCCCTTCCCCAAGAGACCCAGTACTTC
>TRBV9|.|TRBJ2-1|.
CASSVGIEQFF
TGTGCCAGCAGCGTAGGGATTGAGCAGTTCTTC
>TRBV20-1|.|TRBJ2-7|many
CSANVLARGYEQYF
TGCAGTGCGAATGTCCTAGCGAGGGGATACGAGCAGTACTTC
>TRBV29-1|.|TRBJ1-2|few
CSVKSLKTAYGYTF
TGCAGCGTTAAGAGCCTCAAGACAGCTTATGGCTACACCTTC
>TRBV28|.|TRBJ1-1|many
CASSPRGFMNTEAFF
TGTGCCAGCAGTCCTAGAGGGTTTATGAACACTGAAGCTTTCTTT
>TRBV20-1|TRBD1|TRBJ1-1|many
CSGQGANTEAFF
TGCAGTGGACAGGGAGCGAACACTGAAGCTTTCTTT
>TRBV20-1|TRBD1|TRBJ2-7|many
CSARTGGLYEQYF
TGCAGTGCCAGGACAGGGGGGCTCTACGAGCAGTACTTC
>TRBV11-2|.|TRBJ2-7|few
CASSLGHPYEQYF
TGTGCCAGCAGCTTGGGACACCCCTACGAGCAGTACTTC
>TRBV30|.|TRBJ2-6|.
CAWSDLPGANILTF
TGTGCCTGGAGCGATCTACCTGGGGCCAACATCCTGACTTTC
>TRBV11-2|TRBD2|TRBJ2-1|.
CASSPRLAGDEQFF
TGTGCCAGCAGCCCCAGGTTGGCGGGAGACGAGCAGTTCTTC
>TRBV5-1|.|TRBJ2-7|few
CASSLRTGFYEQYF
TGCGCCAGCAGCTTACGGACCGGATTCTACGAGCAGTACTTC
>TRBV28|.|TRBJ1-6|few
CAGADYNSPLHF
TGTGCCGGCGCAGACTATAATTCACCCCTCCACTTT
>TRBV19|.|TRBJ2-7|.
CASSASGVYEQYF
TGTGCCAGTAGTGCGTCGGGAGTCTACGAGCAGTACTTC
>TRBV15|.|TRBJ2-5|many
CATSRAVGLGETQYF
TGTGCCACCAGCAGGGCCGTCGGGTTGGGAGAGACCCAGTACTTC
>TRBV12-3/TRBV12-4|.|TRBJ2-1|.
CASNPGDNEQFF
TGTGCCAGCAATCCGGGGGACAATGAGCAGTTCTTC
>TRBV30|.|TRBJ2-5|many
CAWSYPVAGKETQYF
TGTGCCTGGAGTTACCCCGTGGCTGGAAAAGAGACCCAGTACTTC